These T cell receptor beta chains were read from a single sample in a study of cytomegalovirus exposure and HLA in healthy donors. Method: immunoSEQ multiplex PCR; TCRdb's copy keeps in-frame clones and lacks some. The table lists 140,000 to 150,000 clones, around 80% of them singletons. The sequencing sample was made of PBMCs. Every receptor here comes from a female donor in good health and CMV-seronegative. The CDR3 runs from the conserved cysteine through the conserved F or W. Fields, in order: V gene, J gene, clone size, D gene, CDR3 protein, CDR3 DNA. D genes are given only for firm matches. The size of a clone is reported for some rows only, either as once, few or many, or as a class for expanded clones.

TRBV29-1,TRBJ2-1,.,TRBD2,CSVSGRNLVYNEQFF,TGCAGCGTTAGCGGGAGGAACCTAGTCTACAATGAGCAGTTCTTC
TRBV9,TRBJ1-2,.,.,CASSVEHSGTYGYTF,TGTGCCAGCAGCGTAGAACACAGTGGGACTTATGGCTACACCTTC
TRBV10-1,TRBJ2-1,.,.,CASSEVREGGQFF,TGCGCCAGCAGTGAGGTTAGGGAAGGAGGGCAGTTCTTC
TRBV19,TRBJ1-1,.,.,CASSGGGLNMNTEAFF,TGTGCCAGTAGTGGGGGGGGGCTTAACATGAACACTGAAGCTTTCTTT
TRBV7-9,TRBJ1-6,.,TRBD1,CASSQQGGLSPLHF,TGTGCCAGCAGCCAACAGGGGGGCCTATCACCCCTCCACTTT
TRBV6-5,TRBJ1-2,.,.,CASSYSSLTVTYGYPF,TGTGCCAGCAGTTACTCCTCACTGACAGTTACTTATGGCTACCCCTTC
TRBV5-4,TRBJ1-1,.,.,CASSSIQRDTEAFF,TGTGCCAGCAGCTCCATTCAGCGGGACACTGAAGCTTTCTTT
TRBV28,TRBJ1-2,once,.,CASIRREAIYGYTF,TGTGCCAGCATACGGAGAGAGGCGATCTATGGCTACACCTTC
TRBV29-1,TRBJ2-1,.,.,CSAGTLYNEQFF,TGCAGCGCCGGGACACTATACAATGAGCAGTTCTTC
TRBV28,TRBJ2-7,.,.,CASSSRPSSQYF,TGTGCCAGCAGTTCGCGTCCTAGTTCGCAGTACTTC
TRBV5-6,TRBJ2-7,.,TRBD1,CASSLVGQGLDEQYF,TGTGCCAGCAGCTTGGTGGGACAGGGGTTGGACGAGCAGTACTTC
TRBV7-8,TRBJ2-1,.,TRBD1,CASSLPKTGTAYNEQFF,TGTGCCAGCAGCTTACCAAAGACCGGGACAGCCTACAATGAGCAGTTCTTC
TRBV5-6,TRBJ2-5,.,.,CASSGGQQETQYF,TGTGCCAGCAGCGGAGGACAGCAAGAGACCCAGTACTTC
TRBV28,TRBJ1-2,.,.,CASRWPPPPYGYTF,TGTGCCAGCAGGTGGCCCCCCCCGCCATATGGCTACACCTTC
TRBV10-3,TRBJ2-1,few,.,CAISLADHQGEQFF,TGTGCCATCAGCTTAGCGGATCATCAGGGTGAGCAGTTCTTC
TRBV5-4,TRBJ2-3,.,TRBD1,CASTLQTGNTDTQYF,TGTGCCAGCACCCTCCAGACAGGGAACACAGATACGCAGTATTTT
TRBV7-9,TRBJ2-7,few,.,CASSADTYEQYF,TGTGCCAGCAGCGCTGACACCTACGAGCAGTACTTC
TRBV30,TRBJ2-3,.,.,CAWSPRERIADTQYF,TGTGCCTGGAGTCCCCGGGAGCGGATTGCAGATACGCAGTATTTT
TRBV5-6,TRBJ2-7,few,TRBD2,CASSIRGGDEQYF,TGTGCCAGCAGCATACGGGGGGGGGACGAGCAGTACTTC
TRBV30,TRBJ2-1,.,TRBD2,CAWSEGREVRREQFF,TGTGCCTGGAGTGAGGGGCGGGAGGTCCGTCGGGAGCAGTTCTTC
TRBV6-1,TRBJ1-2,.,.,CASNPGYGYTF,TGTGCCAGCAACCCCGGTTATGGCTACACCTTC
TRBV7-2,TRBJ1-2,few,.,CASSLVGQGNYGYTF,TGTGCCAGCAGCTTAGTTGGTCAGGGTAACTATGGCTACACCTTC
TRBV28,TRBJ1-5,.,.,CASNVGGAGNQPQHF,TGTGCCAGCAATGTGGGAGGGGCGGGCAATCAGCCCCAGCATTTT
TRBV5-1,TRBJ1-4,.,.,CASSNTAGGANEKLFF,TGCGCCAGCAGTAATACCGCGGGGGGGGCTAATGAAAAACTGTTTTTT
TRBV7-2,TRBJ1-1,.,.,CASSLRAGRNTEAFF,TGTGCCAGCAGCCTCAGGGCAGGGCGGAACACTGAAGCTTTCTTT
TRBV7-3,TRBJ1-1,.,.,CASSSGSRGTEAFF,TGTGCCAGCAGCTCCGGGTCCAGAGGGACTGAAGCTTTCTTT
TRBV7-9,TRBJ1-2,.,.,CASSFSTGYGYTF,TGTGCCAGCAGCTTCTCGACGGGCTATGGCTACACCTTC
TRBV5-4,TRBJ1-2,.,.,CASSQGQFNYGYTF,TGTGCCAGCAGCCAAGGACAGTTTAACTATGGCTACACCTTC
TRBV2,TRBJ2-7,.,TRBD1,CASRYRGSSYEQYF,TGTGCCAGCAGGTACAGGGGGAGCTCCTACGAGCAGTACTTC
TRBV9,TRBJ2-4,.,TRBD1,CASSVTGFENIQYF,TGTGCCAGCAGCGTGACAGGGTTTGAAAACATTCAGTACTTC
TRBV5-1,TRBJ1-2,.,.,CASSTGYYGYTF,TGCGCCAGCAGCACAGGGTACTATGGCTACACCTTC
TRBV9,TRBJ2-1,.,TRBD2,CASSANGLAGYNEQFF,TGTGCCAGCAGCGCGAATGGACTAGCGGGGTACAATGAGCAGTTCTTC
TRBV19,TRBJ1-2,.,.,CASSIPGAPYGYTF,TGTGCCAGTAGTATACCGGGAGCCCCCTATGGCTACACCTTC
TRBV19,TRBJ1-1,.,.,CASSPRGGSEAFF,TGTGCCAGTAGTCCCCGAGGAGGGTCTGAAGCTTTCTTT
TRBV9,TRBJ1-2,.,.,CASSLGARGPFYGYTF,TGTGCCAGCAGCCTCGGGGCCAGGGGCCCCTTTTATGGCTACACCTTC
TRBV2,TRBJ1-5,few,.,CASNIRGPQHF,TGTGCCAGCAATATCAGGGGGCCCCAGCATTTT
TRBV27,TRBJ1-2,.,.,CASSPAALNYGYTF,TGTGCCAGCAGCCCCGCGGCACTGAACTATGGCTACACCTTC
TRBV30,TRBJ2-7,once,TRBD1,CAWTHRAGTGQIYEQYF,TGTGCCTGGACCCATCGGGCCGGGACAGGGCAAATATACGAGCAGTACTTC
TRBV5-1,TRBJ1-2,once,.,CASSPAVRVQGDYGYTF,TGCGCCAGCAGCCCCGCGGTACGGGTACAGGGCGACTATGGCTACACCTTC
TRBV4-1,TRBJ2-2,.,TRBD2,CASSPAGSNTGELFF,TGCGCCAGCAGCCCAGCGGGGTCGAACACCGGGGAGCTGTTTTTT
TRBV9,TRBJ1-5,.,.,CASSVDPRQPQHF,TGTGCCAGCAGCGTAGATCCGAGGCAGCCCCAGCATTTT
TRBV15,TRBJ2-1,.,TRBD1,CATSSGQDPHNEQFF,TGTGCCACCAGCAGCGGACAGGATCCCCACAATGAGCAGTTCTTC
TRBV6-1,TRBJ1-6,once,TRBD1,CASSEAMGQGGSPLHF,TGTGCCAGCAGTGAAGCTATGGGACAGGGGGGTTCACCCCTCCACTTT
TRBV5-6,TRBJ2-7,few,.,CASSLGGYYEQYF,TGTGCCAGCAGCTTAGGGGGTTACTACGAGCAGTACTTC
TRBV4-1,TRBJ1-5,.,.,CASSQESRGRDQPQHF,TGCGCCAGCAGCCAAGAATCCAGGGGACGGGATCAGCCCCAGCATTTT
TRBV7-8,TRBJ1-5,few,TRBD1,CASSPQTTGEANQPQHF,TGTGCCAGCTCCCCCCAGACGACAGGGGAGGCAAATCAGCCCCAGCATTTT
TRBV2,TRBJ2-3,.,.,CASSKDITDTQYF,TGTGCCAGCAGTAAAGACATCACAGATACGCAGTATTTT
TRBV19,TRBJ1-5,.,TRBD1,CASNSGQGDVQPQHF,TGTGCCAGTAATTCGGGACAGGGGGATGTTCAGCCCCAGCATTTT
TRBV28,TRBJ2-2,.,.,CAAQGTNTGELFF,TGTGCCGCCCAGGGGACGAACACCGGGGAGCTGTTTTTT
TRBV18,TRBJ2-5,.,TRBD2,CASSPLLAGRKETQYF,TGTGCCAGCTCACCACTGTTAGCGGGGAGGAAAGAGACCCAGTACTTC
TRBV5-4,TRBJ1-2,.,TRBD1,CASSLGTGSGANYGYPF,TGTGCCAGCAGCTTAGGGACAGGGTCGGGGGCTAACTATGGCTACCCCTTC
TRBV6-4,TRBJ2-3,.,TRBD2,CASRILAGRTDTQYF,TGTGCCAGCAGAATACTAGCGGGACGCACAGATACGCAGTATTTT
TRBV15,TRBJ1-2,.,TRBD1,CATSRDTTGGRGYTF,TGTGCCACCAGCAGAGATACAACAGGGGGCCGCGGCTACACCTTC
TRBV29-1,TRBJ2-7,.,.,CSVILRDEQYF,TGCAGCGTTATCTTGCGAGACGAGCAGTACTTC
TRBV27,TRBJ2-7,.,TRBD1,CASSSVQGHYEQYF,TGTGCCAGCAGTTCGGTACAGGGGCACTACGAGCAGTACTTC
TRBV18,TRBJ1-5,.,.,CASSPGGGTYQPQHF,TGTGCCAGCTCACCCGGCGGGGGGACTTATCAGCCCCAGCATTTT
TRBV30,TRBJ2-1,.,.,CAWSTPWGRLEQFF,TGTGCCTGGAGTACTCCGTGGGGCCGTCTTGAGCAGTTCTTC
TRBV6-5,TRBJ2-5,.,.,CASSAGPPGDQYF,TGTGCCAGCAGTGCGGGTCCGCCCGGAGACCAGTACTTC
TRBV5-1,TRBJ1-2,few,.,CASSLGHETDGYTF,TGCGCCAGCAGCTTGGGCCACGAAACGGATGGCTACACCTTC
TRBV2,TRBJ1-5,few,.,CASSSNNRAIWYQPQHF,TGTGCCAGCAGTTCCAATAACAGGGCGATTTGGTATCAGCCCCAGCATTTT